Following are 16 T cell receptor beta chains from one sample sequenced in a study of long-term antiretroviral therapy in people with HIV. This was the immunoSEQ v3.0 assay at survey level. The data were produced by immunoSEQ multiplex PCR, yet TCRdb's version contains in-frame clones alone and is incomplete. The data contain about 43,000 clones, about 89% of them seen just once; the ten biggest clones take up around 4.7%. Specimen: unsorted PBMCs, collected 0.1 years before starting antiretroviral therapy. Every receptor here comes from a woman between 45 and 65 years old with HIV.

This chain uses TRBV5-1 with TRBJ1-3, with no clear D. The CDR3 is 18 residues long. V dropped 1 base and J dropped 0 bases, with 17 bases sitting between them. Germline CDR1 SGHRS, CDR2 YFSETQ. Here the CDR3 reads CASSLYSGSGSSGNTIYF. The CDR3, as DNA: TGCGCCAGCAGCTTGTACTCCGGTTCGGGGAGCTCTGGAAACACCATATATTTT.

This sequence joins TRBV6-6 and TRBJ2-7; no reliable D call. V lost 4 bases and J 6 bases, leaving 10 bases between the germline ends. The length of the CDR3 is 12 residues. Looked up from germline, CDR1 is MNHNY and CDR2 is SVGAGI (reference sequence). Written as DNA, the CDR3 is TGTGCCAGCAGTTCCAGTCGTCTCGAGCAGTACTTC. This codes for CASSSSRLEQYF.

The rearrangement uses TRBV19 and TRBJ2-6; 10 nucleotides line up with TRBD1. V gave up 7 bases and J gave up 2 bases; unmatched junction bases: 11. CDR1 and CDR2 from the germline V gene are LNHDA and SQIVND (reference sequence). The CDR3 covers 18 residues. The CDR3 DNA reads as TGTGCCAGTATCACGACCGGACAGGGGGTCCCTGGGGCCAACGTCCTGACTTTC. This translates into CASITTGQGVPGANVLTF.

V and J are TRBV14 and TRBJ1-1, with D possibly matching TRBD1 (6 bases). The CDR3 spans 16 residues. V was trimmed by 2 bases and J by 3 bases, leaving 16 bases between them. CDR1 SGHDN and CDR2 FVKESK come from the germline V gene. The CDR3 reads CASSQRAGGEDTEAFF. The DNA for the CDR3 is TGTGCCAGCAGCCAAAGAGCCGGGGGCGAGGACACTGAAGCTTTCTTT.

The rearrangement uses TRBV9 and TRBJ2-5; D is undetermined. CDR1 is SGDLS, CDR2 YYNGEE, per germline. The CDR3 contains 13 residues. V gave up 0 bases and J gave up 3 bases, with 6 bases separating them. The CDR3 reads CASSVGVEETQYF. The CDR3 DNA reads TGTGCCAGCAGCGTAGGGGTAGAAGAGACCCAGTACTTC.

V usage is TRBV11-2 and J usage is TRBJ1-1; possible D gene TRBD1, 5 bases. V lost 4 bases and J 4 bases, leaving 10 bases between the germline ends. Germline CDR1 reads SGHAT; CDR2 reads FQNNGV. The CDR3 runs to 13 residues. The CDR3 region is CASSYERGTEAFF. The CDR3 bases are TGTGCCAGCAGCTATGAAAGGGGCACTGAAGCTTTCTTT.

The chain has TRBV11-2 and TRBJ2-2; D is ambiguous. Germline lookup yields CDR1 SGHAT and CDR2 FQNNGV. Trimming cost V 3 bases and J 16 bases, with 15 bases left between them. This CDR3 contains 12 residues. CDR3 residues: CASSFGGPPPFF. As DNA, the CDR3 is TGTGCCAGCAGCTTTGGCGGACCCCCACCGTTTTTT.

This rearrangement joins TRBV5-4 to TRBJ2-3; TRBD1 agrees at 7 bases. This CDR3 spans 14 amino acids. Germline CDR1 reads SGHNT; CDR2 reads YYREEE (reference sequence). V shed 5 bases and J 4 bases; nucleotides not matched to a gene: 7. CDR3 protein: CASRRRQGPDTQYF. DNA for the CDR3: TGTGCCAGCAGACGAAGACAGGGCCCAGATACGCAGTATTTT.

The sample holds a few counts of this clone. J is TRBJ1-1 and V is TRBV30, with a tentative D call TRBD1 (5 bases). The CDR3 consists of 15 residues. Germline CDR1 is GTSNPN and CDR2 is SVGIG (reference sequence). V shed 3 bases and J shed 5 bases, with 19 bases lying between them. CDR3: CAWSPPWGPGTEAFF. The CDR3 coding sequence is TGTGCCTGGAGCCCCCCGTGGGGCCCCGGGACTGAAGCTTTCTTT.

A remark on this clone: A read error may produce the germline difference seen at one junction end. V and J are TRBV5-6 and TRBJ1-6; D perhaps matches TRBD1 (5 bases). CDR1 and CDR2 from the germline V gene are SGHDT and YYEEEE. The CDR3 covers 15 residues. CDR3 loop: CASSLGSRDNSPLHF. For the CDR3, the DNA is TGTGCCAGCAGTTTGGGGAGCAGGGATAATTCACCCCTCCACTTT.

This clone occurred a few times. This rearrangement joins TRBV7-8 to TRBJ2-1; 9 nucleotides line up with TRBD2. J gave up 7 bases and V 1 base, and 20 bases lay outside the gene matches. The CDR3 runs to 20 residues. Germline-derived CDR1 and CDR2 are SGHVS and FQNEAQ. The CDR3 protein is CASSLVGSGGRARTWNEQFF. The CDR3 DNA reads TGTGCCAGCAGCTTAGTAGGTAGCGGGGGTCGGGCTCGCACCTGGAATGAGCAGTTCTTC.

The table lists this clone with a few counts. This chain links TRBV19 with TRBJ1-2; tentatively, D is TRBD1 (5 bases). Trimming shortened V by 3 bases and J by 7 bases, and 12 bases separated the two germline ends. There are 13 residues in the CDR3. Germline V CDR1 and CDR2: LNHDA, SQIVND (reference sequence). This CDR3 is CASSMQQGFGYTF. The DNA of the CDR3 is TGTGCCAGTAGTATGCAGCAGGGATTTGGCTACACCTTC.

This clone was observed a single time. The rearrangement links TRBV5-1 to TRBJ2-3; D is uncertain. The CDR3 has 13 amino acids. V shed 4 bases and J shed 2 bases, with 8 bases lying between them. Germline V gene sequence: CDR1 SGHRS, CDR2 YFSETQ. In DNA form, the CDR3 reads TGCGCCAGCAGCCAAACTATCACAGATACGCAGTATTTT. Protein product: CASSQTITDTQYF.

The rearrangement uses TRBV27 and TRBJ2-1; D tentatively fits TRBD1 or TRBD2 (5 bases each). Looked up from germline, CDR1 is MNHEY and CDR2 is SMNVEV (reference sequence). This CDR3 contains 12 residues. V was pared by 7 bases and J by 8 bases, with 12 bases between. The CDR3: CASKRQGDEQFF. CDR3 sequence (DNA): TGTGCCAGCAAGCGGCAGGGCGATGAGCAGTTCTTC.

The chain combines TRBV19 with TRBJ2-1, with D possibly matching TRBD2 (6 bases). This CDR3 is 15 amino acids long. V lost 6 bases to trimming and J lost 0 bases, with 12 bases between them. Germline CDR1 and CDR2: LNHDA and SQIVND (reference sequence). CDR3 amino acids: CASSSLASSYNEQFF. The DNA for the CDR3 is TGTGCCAGTAGCTCCCTAGCGAGCTCCTACAATGAGCAGTTCTTC.

This chain uses TRBV9 with TRBJ2-1; a weak D match, TRBD2 (5 bases). V gave up 7 bases and J gave up 8 bases, with 13 bases separating them. The length of the CDR3 is 12 residues. Germline lookup yields CDR1 SGDLS and CDR2 YYNGEE. Here the CDR3 reads CASGPREDEQFF. The CDR3 DNA follows: TGTGCCAGCGGGCCTCGGGAAGATGAGCAGTTCTTC.